This TCR beta chain was retrieved from a study of T cell responses to AZD1222 COVID-19 vaccine. TCRdb's table, derived via immunoSEQ multiplex PCR, lists solely in-frame clones and lacks some. Of about 75,000 clones listed, around 87% were seen once; the top ten hold more than 15%. Germline values: CDR1 SGHTA, CDR2 FQGNSA. The CDR3 consists of 14 residues. Deletions cut 1 base from V and 3 bases from J, with 9 bases between. Broader study findings: Baseline testing showed seropositivity in only five to seven AZD1222 recipients. Nearly half of spike-specific TCRs reportedly target variant regions that are unmutated in the B.1.351 and B.1.1.7 variants.

Details on this clone: The antigen is unknown.

The chain carries TRBV7-2 and TRBJ1-2, with D perhaps TRBD1 (5 bases). This material consisted of peripheral blood, taken 28 days after the second AZD1222 dose. The source is an adult who received the AZD1222 COVID-19 vaccine. CDR3 residues: CASSLDGGDYGYTF. The CDR3 nucleotides read TGTGCCAGCAGCTTAGATGGGGGTGACTATGGCTACACCTTC.